The 8 T cell receptor beta chains given below trace back to one sample, sequenced in a study of T-cell reconstitution after alpha-beta-depleted transplantation in children. Library preparation (for TCRbeta) was performed with unique molecular identifiers. One entry per CDR3 protein, called by TCRdb with MiXCR from the PCR reads. In the table there are over 200,000 distinct CDR3 sequences, about a tenth of which are singletons. Sequences were derived from PBMCs, sampled before TCRalphabeta/CD19-depleted stem cell transplant. These receptors all come from a child younger than two with acute myeloid leukemia, due to receive a stem cell transplant.

Many counts were recorded for this clonotype. The chain is built from TRBV28 and TRBJ2-1; 12 positions agree with TRBD1. Germline lookup yields CDR1 MDHEN and CDR2 SYDVKM. The CDR3 runs to 15 residues. V trimming: 4 bases; J trimming: 7 bases; junction bases outside the gene matches: 5. The CDR3 here is CASSSWDRGPNEQFF. CDR3 sequence (DNA): TGTGCCAGCAGTTCATGGGACAGGGGGCCGAATGAGCAGTTCTTC. The full variable domain, in which reference TRBV28 and TRBJ2-1 provide the parts outside the CDR3, is DVKVTQSSRYLVKRTGEKVFLECVQDMDHENMFWYRQDPGLGLRLIYFSYDVKMKEKGDIPEGYSVSREKKERFSLILESASTNQTSMYLCASSSWDRGPNEQFFGPGTRLTVL.

This clonotype was counted ten times or more. The chain employs TRBV20-1 and TRBJ2-3; D is unclear. This CDR3 has 18 amino acids. The ends were cut back, 5 bases at V and 1 base at J, with 25 bases in the middle. The V gene's germline CDR1 is DFQATT and CDR2 SNEGSKA (reference sequence). In DNA form, the CDR3 reads TGCAGTGCTGTTAAACCGGGTCCATTCCGTGGCCGCACAGATACGCAGTATTTT. It translates to CSAVKPGPFRGRTDTQYF.

This clonotype was recorded at least ten times. The chain joins TRBV5-1 to TRBJ1-4; a possible D gene is TRBD1 (5 bases). Trimming removed 4 bases at V and 0 bases at J, with 10 bases between. Germline V gives CDR1 SGHRS, CDR2 YFSETQ. The CDR3 has 15 amino acids. CDR3 sequence: CASSRTLATNEKLFF. CDR3 nucleotides: TGCGCCAGCAGCAGGACACTTGCAACTAATGAAAAACTGTTTTTT.

CDR3 in DNA: TGTGCCAGCAGTTTAGCGGGAGGGCTTAGGGAGCAGTTCTTC. Protein product: CASSLAGGLREQFF. The chain links TRBV28 to TRBJ2-1; 9 bases agree with TRBD2. CDR1 and CDR2 from the germline V gene are MDHEN and SYDVKM. Germline trimming cut 2 bases from V and 10 bases from J; bases unmatched to any gene: 6. The CDR3 loop spans 14 amino acids.

This clonotype has at least ten counts. The chain combines TRBV6-1 with TRBJ1-1; TRBD1 might be the D (6 bases). The germline V gene has CDR1 MNHNS and CDR2 SASEGT. Trimming left V 6 bases short and J 6 bases short, with 20 bases between. There are 15 residues in the CDR3. The CDR3: CASSVNLPGGSEAFF. The DNA for the CDR3 is TGTGCCAGCAGCGTAAACCTACCCGGGGGCTCTGAAGCTTTCTTT.

This clonotype was recorded at least ten times. The chain combines TRBV10-3 with TRBJ1-5; D remains ambiguous. Trimming stripped 4 bases from V and 9 bases from J, with 13 bases between. CDR3 size: 13 residues. From germline, CDR1 is ENHRY and CDR2 SYGVKD. The CDR3: CAISGAADSPQHF. In DNA form, the CDR3 reads TGTGCCATCAGTGGGGCAGCGGACTCGCCCCAGCATTTT.

This clonotype has ten or more counts. The chain couples TRBV3-1 to TRBJ1-5; D might be TRBD1 (6 bases). Deletions cut 0 bases from V and 4 bases from J, with 10 bases between. The CDR3 is 15 amino acids. CDR1 is LGHDT, CDR2 YNNKEL, per germline (reference sequence). CDR3 sequence (DNA): TGTGCCAGCAGCCAAGAGACAGGAATAAATCAGCCCCAGCATTTT. Protein sequence: CASSQETGINQPQHF.

This clonotype was detected ten times or more. The chain joins TRBV12-3 or TRBV12-4 to TRBJ1-2; 9 nucleotides line up with TRBD1. The CDR3 consists of 14 residues. V trimming: 6 bases; J trimming: 2 bases; junction bases outside the gene matches: 4. CDR3 in amino acids: CASRPTGGNYGYTF. The CDR3 nucleotides read TGTGCCAGCAGACCTACAGGGGGCAACTATGGCTACACCTTC.